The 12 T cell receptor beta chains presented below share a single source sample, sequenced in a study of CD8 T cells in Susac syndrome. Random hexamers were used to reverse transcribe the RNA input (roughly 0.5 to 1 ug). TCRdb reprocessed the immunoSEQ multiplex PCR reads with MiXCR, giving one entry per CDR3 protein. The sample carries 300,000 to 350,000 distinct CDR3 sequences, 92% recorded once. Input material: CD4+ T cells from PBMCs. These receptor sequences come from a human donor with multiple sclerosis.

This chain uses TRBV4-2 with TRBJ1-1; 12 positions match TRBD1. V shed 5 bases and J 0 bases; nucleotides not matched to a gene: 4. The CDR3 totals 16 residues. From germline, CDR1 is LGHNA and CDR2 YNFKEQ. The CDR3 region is CASSSRDRGLNTEAFF. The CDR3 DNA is TGTGCCAGCAGCTCCCGGGACAGGGGGCTGAACACTGAAGCTTTCTTT.

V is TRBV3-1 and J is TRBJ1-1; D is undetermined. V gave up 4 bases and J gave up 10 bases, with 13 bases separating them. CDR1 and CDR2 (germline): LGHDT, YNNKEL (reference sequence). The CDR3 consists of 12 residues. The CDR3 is CASSRPEGIAFF. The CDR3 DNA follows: TGTGCCAGCAGCCGACCCGAAGGTATAGCTTTCTTT.

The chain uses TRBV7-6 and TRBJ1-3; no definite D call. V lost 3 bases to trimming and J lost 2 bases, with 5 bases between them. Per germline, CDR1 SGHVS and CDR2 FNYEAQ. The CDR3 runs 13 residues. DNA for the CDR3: TGTGCCAGCAGCTTCCGGACTGGAAACACCATATATTTT. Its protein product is CASSFRTGNTIYF.

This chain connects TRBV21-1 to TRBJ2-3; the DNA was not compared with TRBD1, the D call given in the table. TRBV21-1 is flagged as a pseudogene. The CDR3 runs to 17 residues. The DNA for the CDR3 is TGTGCCAGCAGCAAAAGAGCGGGAGACAGGGGATGGGATACGCAGTATTTT. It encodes CASSKRAGDRGWDTQYF.

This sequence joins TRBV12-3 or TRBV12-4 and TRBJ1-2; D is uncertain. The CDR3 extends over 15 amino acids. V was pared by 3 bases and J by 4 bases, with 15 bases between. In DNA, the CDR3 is TGTGCCAGCAGTTTGGCGGACCCAGGCGGCTATGGCTACACCTTC. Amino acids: CASSLADPGGYGYTF.

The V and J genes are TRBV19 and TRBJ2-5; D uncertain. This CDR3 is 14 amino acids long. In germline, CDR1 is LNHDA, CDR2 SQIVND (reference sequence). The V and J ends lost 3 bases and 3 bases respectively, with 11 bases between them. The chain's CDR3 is CASSITGGEETQYF. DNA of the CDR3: TGTGCCAGTAGTATCACTGGTGGTGAAGAGACCCAGTACTTC.

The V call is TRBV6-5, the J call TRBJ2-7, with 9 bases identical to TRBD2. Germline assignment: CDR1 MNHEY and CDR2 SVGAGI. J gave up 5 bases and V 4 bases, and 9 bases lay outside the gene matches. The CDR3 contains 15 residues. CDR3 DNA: TGTGCCAGCAGTTCCGGCGGGAGGGCCAGAGACGAGCAGTACTTC. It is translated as CASSSGGRARDEQYF.

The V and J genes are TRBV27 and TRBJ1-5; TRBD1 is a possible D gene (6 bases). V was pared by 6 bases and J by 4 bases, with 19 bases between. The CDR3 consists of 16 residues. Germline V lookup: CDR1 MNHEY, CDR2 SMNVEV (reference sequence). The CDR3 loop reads CASRHRGAPGNQPQHF. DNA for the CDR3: TGTGCCAGCAGACATAGGGGGGCCCCCGGGAATCAGCCCCAGCATTTT.

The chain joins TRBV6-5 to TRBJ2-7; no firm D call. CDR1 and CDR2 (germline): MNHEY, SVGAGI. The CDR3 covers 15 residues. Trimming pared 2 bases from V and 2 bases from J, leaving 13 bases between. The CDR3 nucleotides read TGTGCCAGCAGTTACGCCAGCAGTTCACCCTACGAGCAGTACTTC. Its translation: CASSYASSSPYEQYF.

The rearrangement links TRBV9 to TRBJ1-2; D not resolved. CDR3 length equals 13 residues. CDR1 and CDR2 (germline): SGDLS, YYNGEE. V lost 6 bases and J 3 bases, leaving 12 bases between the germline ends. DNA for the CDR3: TGTGCCAGCATCCTCAGACACCACTATGGCTACACCTTC. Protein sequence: CASILRHHYGYTF.

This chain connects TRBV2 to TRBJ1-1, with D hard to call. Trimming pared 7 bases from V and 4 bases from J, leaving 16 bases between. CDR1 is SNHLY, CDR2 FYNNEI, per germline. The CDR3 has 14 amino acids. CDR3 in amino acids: CASTDRRSGTEAFF. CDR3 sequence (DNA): TGTGCCAGCACGGATCGCAGGTCGGGCACTGAAGCTTTCTTT.

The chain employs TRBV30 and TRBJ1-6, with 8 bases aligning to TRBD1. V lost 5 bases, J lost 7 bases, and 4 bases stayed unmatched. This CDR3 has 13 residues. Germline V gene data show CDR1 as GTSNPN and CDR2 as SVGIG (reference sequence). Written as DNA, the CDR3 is TGTGCCTGGGCCGGGGACAGGAATTCACCCCTCCACTTT. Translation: CAWAGDRNSPLHF.